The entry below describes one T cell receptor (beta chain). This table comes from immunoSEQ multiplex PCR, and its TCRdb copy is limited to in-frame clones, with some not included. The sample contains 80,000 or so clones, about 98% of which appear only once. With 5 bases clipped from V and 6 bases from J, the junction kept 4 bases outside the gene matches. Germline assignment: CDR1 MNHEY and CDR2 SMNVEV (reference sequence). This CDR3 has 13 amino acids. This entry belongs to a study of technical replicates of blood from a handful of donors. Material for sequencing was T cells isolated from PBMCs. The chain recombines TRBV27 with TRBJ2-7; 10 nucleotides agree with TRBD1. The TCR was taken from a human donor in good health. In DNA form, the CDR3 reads TGTGCCAGCAGTCCGGGACAGGGGAGCGAGCAGTACTTC. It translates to CASSPGQGSEQYF.